Each of the 21 T cell receptor beta chains below was sequenced from the same sample in a study of HIV-infected patients and healthy controls. TCRdb independently ran MiXCR on the 5' RACE reads; one entry per CDR3 protein. The sample holds around 20,000 distinct CDR3 sequences, 15% to 20% seen once. Material for sequencing was CD8+ T cells from blood. The receptors were gathered from a human donor in good health.

The chain links TRBV11-2 to TRBJ2-7; TRBD2 matches at 7 bases. There are 13 residues in the CDR3. Unmatched junction bases numbered 2, after V lost 4 bases and J lost 2 bases. Per germline, CDR1 SGHAT and CDR2 FQNNGV. CDR3 nucleotides: TGTGCCAGCAGCTCTAGCGGCCCCTACGAGCAGTACTTC. It translates to CASSSSGPYEQYF.

This clonotype showed up many times. The genes are TRBV4-1 and TRBJ1-5; no definite D call. CDR3 size: 16 residues. V was trimmed by 0 bases and J by 0 bases, leaving 9 bases between them. Germline V lookup: CDR1 MGHRA, CDR2 YSYEKL. The CDR3 DNA sequence: TGCGCCAGCAGCCAAGATTGGAGCTATAGCAATCAGCCCCAGCATTTT. As protein: CASSQDWSYSNQPQHF.

This clonotype has a handful of counts. This chain joins TRBV4-1 and TRBJ1-2; 9 positions match TRBD1. J was trimmed by 4 bases and V by 4 bases; bases with no gene match: 4. The CDR3 contains 14 residues. The germline CDR1 and CDR2 sequences are MGHRA and YSYEKL. This CDR3 is CASSPGQGTYGYTF. The CDR3 DNA reads TGCGCCAGCAGCCCCGGACAGGGGACCTATGGCTACACCTTC.

V gene TRBV29-1 combines with J gene TRBJ1-2; tentative D call: TRBD1 (5 bases). The germline CDR1 and CDR2 sequences are SQVTM and ANQGSEA. The CDR3 covers 15 residues. V was cut by 1 base and J by 3 bases, with 15 bases left in between. CDR3 protein: CSVEGIAGRDYGYTF. Written as DNA, the CDR3 is TGCAGCGTTGAAGGGATCGCAGGGAGGGACTATGGCTACACCTTC.

The rearrangement links TRBV7-6 to TRBJ2-2; D may be TRBD1 or TRBD2 (6 bases each). Germline V CDR1 and CDR2: SGHVS, FNYEAQ. The CDR3 contains 15 residues. Trimming stripped 4 bases from V and 9 bases from J, with 18 bases between. The CDR3 region has the DNA TGTGCCAGCAGCTCGCTTGTGGGGGGCAGCCGGGAGCTGTTTTTT. It yields the protein CASSSLVGGSRELFF.

This chain uses TRBV7-9 with TRBJ2-7; D is ambiguous. Germline V gene sequence: CDR1 SEHNR, CDR2 FQNEAQ (reference sequence). Trimming stripped 1 base from V and 1 base from J, with 2 bases between. CDR3 length: 12 amino acids. CDR3 in amino acids: CASSLVSYEQYF. CDR3 in DNA: TGTGCCAGCAGCTTAGTTTCCTACGAGCAGTACTTC.

This chain uses TRBV14 with TRBJ1-2; D is unclear. V was trimmed by 1 base and J by 4 bases, leaving 7 bases between them. Germline V gene lookup returns CDR1 SGHDN and CDR2 FVKESK. This CDR3 has 13 amino acids. DNA for the CDR3: TGTGCCAGCAGCCAAGGGGAATTCTATGGCTACACCTTC. Translation: CASSQGEFYGYTF.

This clonotype was observed many times. The chain is built from TRBV28 and TRBJ2-2, with 11 bases matching TRBD2. Germline V gene sequence: CDR1 MDHEN, CDR2 SYDVKM. The CDR3 is made up of 16 amino acids. With V trimmed by 8 bases and J by 3 bases, 8 bases remained unmatched. The CDR3 sequence: CASGLAGGSYTGELFF. In DNA form, the CDR3 reads TGTGCCAGCGGGCTAGCGGGAGGAAGCTACACCGGGGAGCTGTTTTTT.

This chain connects TRBV12-3 or TRBV12-4 to TRBJ2-3; a weak D match, TRBD2 (5 bases). CDR3 size: 13 residues. The germline V and J ends were trimmed by 6 bases and 6 bases, with 13 bases remaining between them. CDR3 coding DNA: TGTGCCAGCAGCCCCGCGCGGGTGGATACGCAGTATTTT. Its protein product is CASSPARVDTQYF.

J is TRBJ2-7 and V is TRBV10-3; D is possibly TRBD1 or TRBD2 (5 bases each). Germline values: CDR1 ENHRY, CDR2 SYGVKD. The CDR3 contains 13 residues. Trimming took 4 bases from V and 1 from J, leaving 8 bases between them. The CDR3 reads CAISGDGSYEQYF. The CDR3 DNA reads TGTGCCATCAGTGGGGACGGATCCTACGAGCAGTACTTC.

This clonotype has a handful of counts. The chain uses TRBV4-1 and TRBJ2-4; D remains unclear. CDR3 length equals 13 residues. From germline, CDR1 is MGHRA and CDR2 YSYEKL. With 0 bases removed from V and 6 bases from J, the gap between germline ends came to 6 bases. Here the CDR3 reads CASSQDPANIQYF. The DNA of the CDR3 is TGCGCCAGCAGCCAAGATCCGGCAAACATTCAGTACTTC.

This rearrangement joins TRBV7-3 to TRBJ2-3; D may be TRBD2 (6 bases). Germline assignment: CDR1 SGHTA and CDR2 FQGTGA. Trimming shortened V by 2 bases and J by 0 bases, and 12 bases separated the two germline ends. CDR3 length: 16 residues. CDR3 in DNA: TGTGCCAGCAGCTTACTTGGTAGCGGAAGCACAGATACGCAGTATTTT. Protein: CASSLLGSGSTDTQYF.

By frequency in the sample, this clonotype is medium-sized (0.01 to 0.1%). The chain is built from TRBV6-1 and TRBJ1-1; a weak D match, TRBD1 (5 bases). The germline V and J ends were trimmed by 3 bases and 4 bases, with 9 bases remaining between them. Germline CDR1 MNHNS, CDR2 SASEGT. This CDR3 is 13 amino acids long. The CDR3 sequence is CASSDGGSTEAFF. The CDR3 nucleotides are TGTGCCAGCAGTGATGGGGGATCCACTGAAGCTTTCTTT.

The sample holds many counts of this clonotype. This sequence joins TRBV5-6 and TRBJ2-7, with D maybe TRBD2 (5 bases). This CDR3 is built from 14 residues. Looked up from germline, CDR1 is SGHDT and CDR2 is YYEEEE. V was pared by 4 bases and J by 1 base, with 12 bases between. In DNA, the CDR3 is TGTGCCAGCAGCAGATCGGGGTTATCCTACGAGCAGTACTTC. It translates to CASSRSGLSYEQYF. Supplemented by reference TRBV5-6 and TRBJ2-7, the full variable domain reads DAGVTQSPTHLIKTRGQQVTLRCSPKSGHDTVSWYQQALGQGPQFIFQYYEEEERQRGNFPDRFSGHQFPNYSSELNVNALLLGDSALYLCASSRSGLSYEQYFGPGTRLTVT.

This chain uses TRBV29-1 with TRBJ1-3, with D possibly matching TRBD1 (6 bases). The germline V and J ends were trimmed by 4 bases and 0 bases, with 13 bases remaining between them. Germline assignment: CDR1 SQVTM and CDR2 ANQGSEA. The CDR3 is made up of 15 amino acids. CDR3 sequence reads: CSVVAHRVSGNTIYF. In DNA form, the CDR3 reads TGCAGCGTTGTCGCCCACAGGGTCTCTGGAAACACCATATATTTT.

The chain is built from TRBV12-3 or TRBV12-4 and TRBJ2-7, with D hard to call. V was pared by 3 bases and J by 6 bases, with 9 bases between. This CDR3 comprises 12 residues. The CDR3 here is CASSFGVSEQYF. The CDR3 nucleotides are TGTGCCAGCAGTTTTGGGGTCAGCGAGCAGTACTTC.

This clonotype was seen many times. The chain has TRBV27 and TRBJ2-2, with 8 positions matching TRBD1. The CDR3 spans 16 residues. The V and J ends lost 9 bases and 1 base, in that order; junction bases with no gene match: 10. Per germline, CDR1 MNHEY and CDR2 SMNVEV (reference sequence). CDR3 in amino acids: CASTTRQGLNTGELFF. The CDR3 DNA reads TGTGCCAGTACCACCAGACAGGGGTTGAACACCGGGGAGCTGTTTTTT.

There are many counts of this clonotype. The rearrangement uses TRBV9 and TRBJ2-1; 7 nucleotides align to TRBD1. V lost 4 bases, J lost 4 bases, and 8 bases stayed unmatched. This CDR3 has 15 residues. Germline CDR1 SGDLS, CDR2 YYNGEE. The CDR3 region is CASSPRGSGYNEQFF. The CDR3 DNA follows: TGTGCCAGCAGCCCCAGGGGGTCAGGGTACAATGAGCAGTTCTTC.

This clonotype has a handful of counts. The V gene is TRBV10-3, the J gene TRBJ2-1; 10 nucleotides match TRBD2. V lost 0 bases and J lost 12; bases outside the gene matches: 11. This CDR3 region has 16 residues. Germline loops: CDR1 ENHRY, CDR2 SYGVKD. This CDR3 is CAISESTSGTTGGQFF. The DNA for the CDR3 is TGTGCCATCAGTGAGTCTACTAGCGGGACCACCGGCGGGCAGTTCTTC.

This clonotype is large by share. The rearrangement joins TRBV24-1 to TRBJ2-2; 7 nucleotides align to TRBD1. The germline V gene encodes CDR1 KGHDR and CDR2 SFDVKD. The CDR3 contains 14 residues. The junction had 5 bases not matched to a gene; V was cut back by 4 bases and J by 7 bases. The CDR3 DNA sequence: TGTGCCACCAGTGAACTACAGGGGAGCGGGGAGCTGTTTTTT. This codes for CATSELQGSGELFF.

In its sample, this clonotype is medium-sized. As DNA, the CDR3 is TGTGCCAGTAGAATTCCCCCTTGGGAGGGACGGCTTCGGGACTATGGCTACACCTTC. Translated, it gives CASRIPPWEGRLRDYGYTF. V gene TRBV19 combines with J gene TRBJ1-2, with D possibly TRBD1 on 5 matching bases. The CDR3 is 19 amino acids. The V gene's germline CDR1 is LNHDA and CDR2 SQIVND (reference sequence). With 6 bases removed from V and 3 bases from J, the gap between germline ends came to 29 bases. Supplemented by reference TRBV19 and TRBJ1-2, the full variable domain reads DGGITQSPKYLFRKEGQNVTLSCEQNLNHDAMYWYRQDPGQGLRLIYYSQIVNDFQKGDIAEGYSVSREKKESFPLTVTSAQKNPTAFYLCASRIPPWEGRLRDYGYTFGSGTRLTVV.